The clone carrying this TCR beta chain appeared a single time. The sample belongs to a study of blood T cell repertoires in COVID-19. Turning to the study itself: Acute and convalescent COVID-19 samples came from the United States, Italy and Spain.

Sequenced by immunoSEQ multiplex PCR; TCRdb stores in-frame clones only, minus some. This repertoire shows under 300,000 clones, about 90% found once; its top ten account for 2.5% to 4%. Sequenced: PBMCs or T cells enriched from blood (not recorded which). The TCR sequence derives from a woman aged 35 to 49 who had been exposed to COVID-19.

CDR3 sequence: CASSRQGNTGELFF. The DNA of the CDR3 is TGCGCCAGCAGCCGACAGGGGAACACCGGGGAGCTGTTTTTT. J is TRBJ2-2 and V is TRBV4-3, with TRBD1 matching over 7 bases. The length of the CDR3 is 14 residues. Unmatched junction bases numbered 0, after V lost 4 bases and J lost 1 base. Germline V gene sequence: CDR1 LGHNA, CDR2 YSLEER.